Sequencing of this T cell receptor (beta chain) was carried out in a study of CD8+CD57+ T cells in acquired aplastic anemia. Study summary: DNA from sorted CD4+ and CD8+ cells averaged around 3 ug. In CD4+ cells, healthy donors produced an average of around 11 million reads.

Findings and caveats of the study: With respect to CD8+ Simpson's diversity, patients and controls did not differ significantly. Roughly 28 was the count of CD8+ CDR3 sequences that patients shared with controls.

The study profiled TCR beta VDJ and CDR3 using genomic DNA as template. Each CDR3 protein gets one entry after TCRdb re-called the reads with MiXCR. The sample lists some 180,000 distinct CDR3 sequences, approximately 46% occurring once. V lost 1 base to trimming and J lost 1 base, with 10 bases between them. CDR1 is SGHVS, CDR2 FQNEAQ, per germline. This CDR3 has 15 amino acids. This clonotype has more than one count but fewer than ten. The target antigen is unknown. This rearrangement joins TRBV7-8 to TRBJ1-1; D unresolved. This TCR derives from a human donor in good health. Sequenced: sorted CD4+, CD8+, or CD8+CD57+ T cells (not recorded which) from PBMCs. As DNA, the CDR3 is TGTGCCAGCAGCTTAGTAGGGCCATGGAACACTGAAGCTTTCTTT. Translated, it gives CASSLVGPWNTEAFF.